These 32 T cell receptor beta chains were all obtained from the same sample, sequenced in a study of T-cell memory formation after mild COVID-19. TCRdb reanalysed the 5' RACE reads using MiXCR and keeps one entry per CDR3 protein. The data contain over 500,000 distinct CDR3 sequences, 15% to 20% of them singletons. Material for sequencing was PBMCs or a T cell subset sorted from them (not recorded which). The receptors originated from an adult woman who had mild COVID-19 (a few samples of this study predate the infection). Cell type and time point are not known.

The V and J genes are TRBV29-1 and TRBJ2-7; 9 nucleotides line up with TRBD1. CDR3 length: 12 amino acids. V lost 7 bases to trimming and J lost 4 bases; unmatched junction nucleotides: 5. Germline CDR1 reads SQVTM; CDR2 reads ANQGSEA. The CDR3 loop is CSGGDREYEQYF. The CDR3 region has the DNA TGCAGCGGTGGGGACAGGGAGTACGAGCAGTACTTC.

This clonotype was detected only a few times. The V gene is TRBV9, the J gene TRBJ1-2, with a weak D call TRBD1 (5 bases). This CDR3 is 14 amino acids long. Per the germline V gene, CDR1 is SGDLS and CDR2 is YYNGEE. The V end lost 3 bases, the J end lost 2 bases, and 11 bases lay between the germline ends. DNA for the CDR3: TGTGCCAGCAGCGGGTATGGGGGGAACTATGGCTACACCTTC. Translated: CASSGYGGNYGYTF.

This clonotype was detected a few times. The chain is built from TRBV19 and TRBJ2-5; D may be TRBD2 (6 bases). Trimming left V 5 bases short and J 4 bases short, with 20 bases between. CDR3 length: 16 residues. The germline gives CDR1 LNHDA, CDR2 SQIVND (reference sequence). DNA of the CDR3: TGTGCCAGTAGTCTGTCGGGGAGGACCCCTGTAGAGACCCAGTACTTC. Its translation: CASSLSGRTPVETQYF. Full variable domain (rest looked up from reference TRBV19 and TRBJ2-5): DGGITQSPKYLFRKEGQNVTLSCEQNLNHDAMYWYRQDPGQGLRLIYYSQIVNDFQKGDIAEGYSVSREKKESFPLTVTSAQKNPTAFYLCASSLSGRTPVETQYFGPGTRLLVL.

The chain joins TRBV12-3 or TRBV12-4 to TRBJ2-1; 10 bases match TRBD2. This CDR3 has 18 amino acids. V dropped 0 bases and J dropped 7; count of bases not matched to a gene: 12. In DNA, the CDR3 is TGTGCCAGCAGTTTAGCCTCTATACTAGCGGGGTATGAGAATGAGCAGTTCTTC. This sequence encodes CASSLASILAGYENEQFF.

V is TRBV24-1 and J is TRBJ1-2; D might be TRBD1 (5 bases). CDR3 length: 15 amino acids. CDR1 and CDR2 (germline): KGHDR, SFDVKD. Trimming left V 4 bases short and J 3 bases short, with 14 bases between. CDR3 protein: CATSDPRRDHYGYTF. The CDR3 DNA is TGTGCCACCAGTGACCCCAGACGGGACCACTATGGCTACACCTTC.

J is TRBJ2-3 and V is TRBV29-1; TRBD2 is a possible D gene (5 bases). Germline CDR1 and CDR2: SQVTM and ANQGSEA. V was trimmed by 4 bases and J by 4 bases, leaving 15 bases between them. The CDR3 has 14 residues. The CDR3 here is CSVAEGIESDTQYF. The CDR3 bases are TGCAGCGTTGCCGAGGGAATCGAATCAGATACGCAGTATTTT.

V is TRBV7-2 and J is TRBJ2-3; D not resolved. Trimming left V 0 bases short and J 4 bases short, with 5 bases between. The CDR3 extends over 13 amino acids. Germline values: CDR1 SGHTA, CDR2 FQGNSA. The CDR3 nucleotides read TGTGCCAGCAGCTTAGCCCAGGCAGATACGCAGTATTTT. Encoded protein: CASSLAQADTQYF.

J is TRBJ2-1 and V is TRBV24-1; D is unclear. Germline V gene data show CDR1 as KGHDR and CDR2 as SFDVKD. Trimming removed 7 bases at V and 8 bases at J, with 8 bases between. This CDR3 is 11 amino acids long. The CDR3 nucleotides read TGTGCCACCAGGAGCGTCGATGAGCAGTTCTTC. It encodes CATRSVDEQFF.

A few counts support this clonotype. V is TRBV3-1 and J is TRBJ2-2; D might be TRBD2 (5 bases). This CDR3 comprises 17 residues. The germline V and J ends were trimmed by 0 bases and 0 bases, with 11 bases remaining between them. Germline V gene data show CDR1 as LGHDT and CDR2 as YNNKEL (reference sequence). CDR3 sequence: CASSQEERVANTGELFF. The DNA for the CDR3 is TGTGCCAGCAGCCAAGAGGAGAGGGTAGCGAACACCGGGGAGCTGTTTTTT.

V gene TRBV5-4 combines with J gene TRBJ2-1; tentatively, D is TRBD1 (5 bases). Germline loops: CDR1 SGHNT, CDR2 YYREEE (reference sequence). The CDR3 runs 17 residues. Trimming stripped 3 bases from V and 6 bases from J, with 22 bases between. CDR3 protein: CASSSSRYRTLLNEQFF. The DNA for the CDR3 is TGTGCCAGCAGCTCATCTAGGTACAGGACACTGCTCAATGAGCAGTTCTTC.

This clonotype was observed a few times. The V call is TRBV6-2 or TRBV6-3, the J call TRBJ2-7, with D tentatively TRBD1 (6 bases). The V end lost 7 bases, the J end lost 5 bases, and 18 bases lay between the germline ends. This CDR3 contains 14 residues. Germline-derived CDR1 and CDR2 are MNHEY and SVGEGT. This CDR3 reads CASTPEWGLNEQYF. CDR3 DNA: TGTGCCAGCACCCCTGAATGGGGGCTTAACGAGCAGTACTTC.

CDR3 loop: CASSRPQGQSYSGANVLTF. CDR3 coding DNA: TGTGCCAGCAGTCGGCCCCAGGGACAGAGTTACTCTGGGGCCAACGTCCTGACTTTC. This chain links TRBV12-3 or TRBV12-4 with TRBJ2-6; 7 positions match TRBD1. The CDR3 is 19 amino acids. The V gene end was trimmed by 5 bases and the J gene end by 0 bases; junction bases not matched to a gene: 13.

The V and J genes are TRBV11-2 and TRBJ2-5; a possible D gene is TRBD2 (5 bases). The CDR3 runs 16 residues. Germline loops: CDR1 SGHAT, CDR2 FQNNGV. V was cut by 1 base and J by 2 bases, with 14 bases left in between. CDR3 region: CASSLVWASRQETQYF. CDR3 bases: TGTGCCAGCAGCTTAGTTTGGGCTAGCAGACAAGAGACCCAGTACTTC.

In this sample, this clonotype turned up a few times. This chain links TRBV2 with TRBJ2-1; no clear D. In germline, CDR1 is SNHLY, CDR2 FYNNEI. The V gene lost 5 bases and the J gene lost 6 bases, with 20 bases spanning the gap. The CDR3 is 16 amino acids. The CDR3 DNA reads as TGTGCCAGCAGTTCTCCGAAGCAGAGATGGGGCAATGAGCAGTTCTTC. It encodes CASSSPKQRWGNEQFF.

The rearrangement uses TRBV29-1 and TRBJ2-7; possibly TRBD1 for D (6 bases). The CDR3 contains 12 residues. The V gene lost 4 bases and the J gene lost 0 bases, with 7 bases spanning the gap. CDR1 is SQVTM, CDR2 ANQGSEA, per germline. CDR3 region: CSVGDNSYEQYF. The CDR3 DNA follows: TGCAGCGTTGGGGACAACTCCTACGAGCAGTACTTC.

The chain joins TRBV7-6 to TRBJ2-5; the D gene is possibly TRBD2 (6 bases). CDR1 SGHVS and CDR2 FNYEAQ come from the germline V gene. The CDR3 is 14 residues long. Trimming stripped 4 bases from V and 1 base from J, with 10 bases between. The CDR3 bases are TGTGCCAGCAGCTCTCGGGACTTCCAAGAGACCCAGTACTTC. Residues: CASSSRDFQETQYF.

J is TRBJ1-4 and V is TRBV20-1; perhaps TRBD1 as D (6 bases). Trimming took off 0 bases at V and 3 bases at J, with 11 bases between the two ends. Germline V gene lookup returns CDR1 DFQATT and CDR2 SNEGSKA (reference sequence). The length of the CDR3 is 15 residues. In DNA, the CDR3 is TGCAGTGCTAGAGATTCGGCAGGGGCTAATGAAAAACTGTTTTTT. This encodes CSARDSAGANEKLFF.

The rearrangement joins TRBV5-1 to TRBJ1-1, with 12 bases lining up with TRBD1. V was pared by 4 bases and J by 9 bases, with 10 bases of the junction left unmatched. The CDR3 has 15 amino acids. Germline CDR1 and CDR2: SGHRS and YFSETQ. CDR3 residues: CASSDSTGQGAQAFF. The CDR3 coding sequence is TGCGCCAGCAGCGATTCTACGGGACAGGGGGCACAAGCTTTCTTT.

V is TRBV5-1 and J is TRBJ2-7, with TRBD1 matching over 9 bases. CDR1 is SGHRS, CDR2 YFSETQ, per germline. CDR3 size: 14 residues. Unmatched junction bases numbered 8, after V lost 5 bases and J lost 5 bases. The CDR3 protein is CASRSRTGVNEQYF. The CDR3, as DNA: TGCGCCAGCAGGTCCAGGACAGGGGTCAACGAGCAGTACTTC.

This clonotype was seen only a few times. The chain combines TRBV7-9 with TRBJ2-2; a possible D gene is TRBD1 (5 bases). This CDR3 spans 15 amino acids. Germline loops: CDR1 SEHNR, CDR2 FQNEAQ (reference sequence). The germline V and J ends were trimmed by 6 bases and 0 bases, with 11 bases remaining between them. CDR3 loop: CASSRQPANTGELFF. The CDR3 nucleotides are TGTGCCAGCAGTCGACAGCCCGCGAACACCGGGGAGCTGTTTTTT.

The genes are TRBV5-6 and TRBJ2-7; TRBD1 matches 8 bases. Germline CDR1 reads SGHDT; CDR2 reads YYEEEE. The CDR3 has 15 amino acids. V shed 4 bases, J shed 3 bases, and the junction held 9 bases outside the gene matches. The CDR3 loop reads CASSSDRGEIYEQYF. The CDR3, as DNA: TGTGCCAGCAGCAGTGACAGGGGAGAAATCTACGAGCAGTACTTC. Together with reference TRBV5-6 and TRBJ2-7, the CDR3 gives the full variable domain: DAGVTQSPTHLIKTRGQQVTLRCSPKSGHDTVSWYQQALGQGPQFIFQYYEEEERQRGNFPDRFSGHQFPNYSSELNVNALLLGDSALYLCASSSDRGEIYEQYFGPGTRLTVT.

J is TRBJ2-7 and V is TRBV7-8; D may be TRBD2 (7 bases). The CDR3 is made up of 15 amino acids. The germline V and J ends were trimmed by 5 bases and 2 bases, with 16 bases remaining between them. The germline CDR1 and CDR2 sequences are SGHVS and FQNEAQ. For the CDR3, the DNA is TGTGCCAGCAGCCCTACCCGCGGGGGCGCCTACGAGCAGTACTTC. Its translation: CASSPTRGGAYEQYF.

J is TRBJ1-1 and V is TRBV7-9; no firm D call. There are 13 residues in the CDR3. Germline V gene sequence: CDR1 SEHNR, CDR2 FQNEAQ (reference sequence). V was trimmed by 5 bases and J by 3 bases, leaving 10 bases between them. The CDR3 is CASSKGPDTEAFF. Here the CDR3 DNA reads TGTGCCAGCAGCAAAGGACCAGACACTGAAGCTTTCTTT.

The chain links TRBV9 to TRBJ2-7, with 8 bases lining up with TRBD1. The CDR3 spans 14 residues. The germline CDR1 and CDR2 sequences are SGDLS and YYNGEE. The V segment lost 3 bases and the J segment 6 bases; nucleotides outside the gene matches: 8. The CDR3 loop is CASSDPGQGSEQYF. The CDR3 DNA reads TGTGCCAGCAGCGACCCTGGACAGGGCAGCGAGCAGTACTTC.

The chain uses TRBV5-1 and TRBJ2-2; D gene unclear. The V gene lost 0 bases and the J gene lost 4 bases, with 13 bases spanning the gap. In germline, CDR1 is SGHRS, CDR2 YFSETQ. The CDR3 covers 16 residues. CDR3 amino acids: CASSLGTGLRTGELFF. In nucleotides, the CDR3 is TGCGCCAGCAGCTTGGGGACGGGTTTGCGCACCGGGGAGCTGTTTTTT.

The rearrangement joins TRBV30 to TRBJ1-1, with D unresolved. The germline V gene has CDR1 GTSNPN and CDR2 SVGIG (reference sequence). Trimming shortened V by 7 bases and J by 5 bases, and 8 bases separated the two germline ends. This CDR3 is built from 10 residues. CDR3 loop: CASLETEAFF. In DNA form, the CDR3 reads TGTGCCTCCCTGGAGACTGAAGCTTTCTTT.

A few counts support this clonotype. V is TRBV20-1 and J is TRBJ2-3, with D perhaps matching TRBD2 (6 bases). This CDR3 is built from 14 residues. The germline V gene has CDR1 DFQATT and CDR2 SNEGSKA (reference sequence). Trimming left V 3 bases short and J 5 bases short, with 15 bases between. CDR3 sequence reads: CSAREGSWEDTQYF. CDR3 DNA: TGCAGTGCTAGGGAGGGGAGTTGGGAAGATACGCAGTATTTT.

This clonotype was seen more than once but under ten times. The genes are TRBV24-1 and TRBJ2-2, with 9 bases lining up with TRBD1. CDR1 is KGHDR, CDR2 SFDVKD, per germline. Trimming cost V 1 base and J 7 bases; bases outside gene matches: 6. This CDR3 has 16 amino acids. CDR3 in amino acids: CATSDFGTGTRGELFF. CDR3 in DNA: TGTGCCACCAGTGATTTTGGGACAGGGACTCGCGGGGAGCTGTTTTTT.

In this sample, this clonotype turned up a few times. The rearrangement links TRBV5-1 to TRBJ1-2; D uncertain. This CDR3 has 13 amino acids. V was clipped by 1 base and J by 4 bases, with 8 bases between them. From germline, CDR1 is SGHRS and CDR2 YFSETQ. The CDR3 is CASSLSDSYGYTF. The CDR3 bases are TGCGCCAGCAGCTTGTCAGATTCCTATGGCTACACCTTC.

The V gene is TRBV20-1, the J gene TRBJ1-1; D is ambiguous. CDR1 and CDR2 from the germline V gene are DFQATT and SNEGSKA (reference sequence). The CDR3 has 12 residues. The germline V and J ends were trimmed by 3 bases and 1 base, with 6 bases remaining between them. The DNA of the CDR3 is TGCAGTGCTAGTAACCCGAACACTGAAGCTTTCTTT. Translation gives CSASNPNTEAFF.

V is TRBV7-9 and J is TRBJ2-7; no clear D. Germline CDR1 SEHNR, CDR2 FQNEAQ (reference sequence). V was cut by 5 bases and J by 0 bases, with 14 bases left in between. The CDR3 consists of 15 residues. For the CDR3, the DNA is TGTGCCAGCAGCCGCACTGGGGATCCCTCCTACGAGCAGTACTTC. As protein: CASSRTGDPSYEQYF.

The rearrangement uses TRBV5-1 and TRBJ1-1; 7 bases map to TRBD1. There are 16 residues in the CDR3. The germline V gene has CDR1 SGHRS and CDR2 YFSETQ. The junction had 9 bases not matched to a gene; V was cut back by 3 bases and J by 1 base. CDR3 coding DNA: TGCGCCAGCAGCTCTCTACCCACAGGGGAGAACACTGAAGCTTTCTTT. Translating it yields CASSSLPTGENTEAFF.